What follows describes a single T cell receptor (beta chain). Its target is unknown. Using immunoSEQ multiplex PCR, the repertoire was profiled, and TCRdb retains in-frame clones only, with some absent. The table has 44,000 or so clones, about 82% seen once. These data come from a study of T cell responses to AZD1222 COVID-19 vaccine. General study results and limits: Nearly half of the spike-specific TCRs reportedly recognize variant regions that carry no mutations. Following two doses of AZD1222, Spike-specific TCR breadth and depth rose. Dominant CD4 TCR responses targeted spike regions 160-218 and 743-854. Donors were chiefly white British, with a greater number of females, and clonal diversity was perhaps underestimated.

Germline V gives CDR1 MDHEN, CDR2 SYDVKM. The CDR3 spans 14 residues. V shed 5 bases and J 4 bases; nucleotides not matched to a gene: 4. The clonotype originates from an adult who received the MenACWY meningococcal vaccine as a control. The sequencing used peripheral blood, collected 28 days after the second dose of the MenACWY control vaccine. The genes are TRBV28 and TRBJ1-3; TRBD1 matches at 8 bases. In DNA, the CDR3 is TGTGCCAGCAGTCCTGGGACAGGAGGAAACACCATATATTTT. Its protein product is CASSPGTGGNTIYF.